A selection of T cell receptor beta chains follows, all from one sample in a study of blood T cell repertoires in COVID-19. Generated by immunoSEQ multiplex PCR, the TCRdb table keeps only in-frame clones and is missing some. Of roughly 150,000 clones listed, about 89% are singletons. Input material: peripheral blood. These receptors were obtained from a man aged 55-75 years with active or convalescent COVID-19. The CDR3 runs from the conserved cysteine through the conserved F or W. Fields, in order: V gene, D gene, J gene, clone size, CDR3 protein, CDR3 DNA. The D gene is left open where the match is weak. Expanded clones are given a class, and other clones once, few, many or no size at all.

>TRBV6-5|-|TRBJ2-7|-
CASSTGFSYEQYF
TGTGCCAGCAGTACGGGTTTCTCCTACGAGCAGTACTTC
>TRBV29-1|TRBD1|TRBJ2-1|-
CSVDAGQGANEQFF
TGCAGCGTTGACGCGGGACAGGGGGCTAATGAGCAGTTCTTC
>TRBV28|-|TRBJ1-1|-
CASSSGGGGTEAFF
TGTGCCAGCAGTTCAGGAGGGGGGGGCACTGAAGCTTTCTTT
>TRBV19|-|TRBJ2-7|-
CASSSRGGTYEQYF
TGTGCCAGTAGTTCAAGGGGCGGAACCTACGAGCAGTACTTC
>TRBV6-2/TRBV6-3|TRBD1|TRBJ1-1|-
CASSSYRGRGDTEAFF
TGTGCCAGCAGTTCCTACAGGGGGCGCGGGGACACTGAAGCTTTCTTT
>TRBV5-1|-|TRBJ2-5|once
CASSLWAGRETQYF
TGCGCCAGCAGCTTGTGGGCGGGGAGAGAGACCCAGTACTTC
>TRBV7-2|TRBD1|TRBJ1-6|-
CASSPGSGQTNSPLHF
TGTGCCAGCAGTCCAGGTTCGGGACAGACCAATTCACCCCTCCACTTT
>TRBV7-6|-|TRBJ2-5|-
CASSLGGQGWGGETQYF
TGTGCCAGCAGCTTAGGGGGCCAGGGGTGGGGTGGAGAGACCCAGTACTTC
>TRBV6-1|-|TRBJ1-4|-
CASSERATNEKLFF
TGTGCCAGCAGTGAGCGAGCAACTAATGAAAAACTGTTTTTT
>TRBV5-1|TRBD1|TRBJ2-2|-
CASSPGQENTGELFF
TGCGCCAGCAGCCCCGGACAGGAGAACACCGGGGAGCTGTTTTTT
>TRBV20-1|TRBD1|TRBJ2-1|-
CSASVNRDRGKQFF
TGCAGTGCTAGTGTAAACCGGGACAGGGGAAAGCAGTTCTTC
>TRBV20-1|TRBD1|TRBJ1-2|-
CSARQGGGYTF
TGCAGTGCCCGACAGGGTGGCGGCTACACCTTC
>TRBV6-5|TRBD1|TRBJ1-5|-
CASSQGATWPQHF
TGTGCCAGCAGCCAGGGGGCTACTTGGCCCCAGCATTTT
>TRBV2|-|TRBJ2-7|-
CASAPPRTVSYEQYF
TGTGCCAGCGCCCCACCCAGGACAGTTTCCTACGAGCAGTACTTC
>TRBV30|-|TRBJ2-5|-
CAWSKRNGLGRTQYF
TGTGCCTGGAGTAAAAGAAATGGGCTGGGTCGGACCCAGTACTTC
>TRBV29-1|-|TRBJ1-5|-
CSVEERGQPQHF
TGCAGCGTTGAAGAGCGGGGCCAGCCCCAGCATTTT
>TRBV28|-|TRBJ1-5|few
CASSPKPPKTGGTSNQPQHF
TGTGCCAGCAGTCCAAAACCACCTAAAACGGGGGGGACCAGCAATCAGCCCCAGCATTTT
>TRBV7-2|TRBD1|TRBJ1-2|-
CASSLVAGGSYGYTF
TGTGCCAGCAGCTTAGTGGCAGGGGGCAGCTATGGCTACACCTTC
>TRBV4-2|TRBD2|TRBJ2-7|-
CASSYVREGPGEQYF
TGTGCCAGCAGCTATGTTAGGGAGGGCCCCGGCGAGCAGTACTTC
>TRBV19|-|TRBJ1-5|-
CASSPADREFQPQHF
TGTGCCAGTAGCCCGGCGGACAGAGAATTCCAGCCCCAGCATTTT
>TRBV2|-|TRBJ1-5|-
CASSEALRVTPQHF
TGTGCCAGCAGTGAAGCGCTACGGGTTACGCCCCAGCATTTT
>TRBV4-2|TRBD2|TRBJ2-7|-
CASSQRLAVSYEQYF
TGTGCCAGCAGCCAACGACTAGCGGTCTCCTACGAGCAGTACTTC
>TRBV6-5|-|TRBJ1-6|-
CASQPPRGSNSPLHF
TGTGCCAGTCAACCCCCCAGGGGAAGTAATTCACCCCTCCACTTT
>TRBV5-1|TRBD1|TRBJ2-1|-
CASRSLQRSPGTVRDEQFF
TGCGCCAGCAGAAGTCTCCAGAGGAGTCCCGGGACAGTTCGCGATGAGCAGTTCTTC
>TRBV4-3|-|TRBJ2-3|-
CASSQDLPLKNTQYF
TGCGCCAGCAGCCAAGATCTACCTCTGAAGAATACGCAGTATTTT
>TRBV2|TRBD2|TRBJ2-1|-
CASRGTSGSYGEQFF
TGTGCCAGCAGAGGGACTAGCGGGAGTTATGGTGAGCAGTTCTTC
>TRBV7-7|TRBD1|TRBJ1-3|few
CASSSGQGNGNTIYF
TGTGCCAGCAGCTCCGGACAGGGTAACGGAAACACCATATATTTT
>TRBV2|TRBD1|TRBJ1-2|-
CASTGTANLNNYGYTF
TGTGCCAGCACTGGGACAGCCAACCTAAATAACTATGGCTACACCTTC
>TRBV2|TRBD2|TRBJ2-3|-
CASSTAGLAGTSTDTQYF
TGTGCCAGCAGTACCGCGGGACTAGCGGGAACTAGCACAGATACGCAGTATTTT
>TRBV2|-|TRBJ1-5|-
CASRQSNQPQHF
TGTGCCAGCAGACAGAGCAATCAGCCCCAGCATTTT
>TRBV13|TRBD1|TRBJ1-5|-
CASSFRQGDNQPQHF
TGTGCCAGCAGCTTTAGACAGGGCGACAATCAGCCCCAGCATTTT
>TRBV20-1|TRBD2|TRBJ2-3|-
CSASRGASGAGDTQYF
TGCAGTGCTAGTCGGGGGGCTAGCGGGGCCGGGGATACGCAGTATTTT
>TRBV10-3|TRBD2|TRBJ2-3|once
CAISESGSTTDTQYF
TGTGCCATCAGTGAGAGCGGGAGCACCACAGATACGCAGTATTTT
>TRBV6-6|TRBD1|TRBJ1-1|-
CASSDRTGSETEAFF
TGTGCCAGCAGTGATAGGACAGGGTCGGAAACTGAAGCTTTCTTT
>TRBV27|-|TRBJ2-3|-
CASSLFPATGHTDTQYF
TGTGCCAGCAGTTTATTCCCAGCGACAGGCCACACAGATACGCAGTATTTT
>TRBV6-6|TRBD2|TRBJ2-7|-
CASSRGSSGAFYEQYF
TGTGCCAGCAGTAGGGGATCTAGCGGGGCCTTTTACGAGCAGTACTTC
>TRBV7-2|TRBD1|TRBJ2-7|-
CASRLGGTGSYEQYF
TGTGCCAGCCGTCTGGGCGGGACAGGCTCCTACGAGCAGTACTTC
>TRBV28|TRBD1|TRBJ1-5|once
CASSLTGDQPQHF
TGTGCCAGCAGCTTGACAGGGGATCAGCCCCAGCATTTT
>TRBV20-1|TRBD1|TRBJ1-6|-
CSARGQGNSPLHF
TGCAGTGCTCGTGGACAGGGAAATTCACCCCTCCACTTT
>TRBV7-3|TRBD1|TRBJ2-7|-
CASSPTGVSEQYF
TGTGCCAGCAGTCCTACAGGGGTGAGCGAGCAGTACTTC
>TRBV28|TRBD1|TRBJ1-2|-
CASTQPGQGAGGYTF
TGTGCCAGCACCCAACCTGGACAGGGGGCAGGGGGCTACACCTTC
>TRBV5-4|-|TRBJ2-3|-
CASSFGSGRTDTQYF
TGTGCCAGCAGCTTTGGGTCAGGGCGCACAGATACGCAGTATTTT
>TRBV30|TRBD1|TRBJ1-4|-
CAWSAGTGNEKLFF
TGTGCCTGGAGTGCCGGGACAGGGAATGAAAAACTGTTTTTT
>TRBV4-2|TRBD2|TRBJ2-1|-
CASSQVMGLAVNEQFF
TGTGCCAGCAGCCAAGTAATGGGACTAGCCGTCAATGAGCAGTTCTTC
>TRBV27|TRBD1|TRBJ1-1|-
CASSSTGAYAEAFF
TGTGCCAGCAGTTCGACAGGGGCGTATGCTGAAGCTTTCTTT
>TRBV28|TRBD2|TRBJ2-7|-
CASSPVRGAYEQYF
TGTGCCAGCAGTCCAGTTCGGGGGGCCTACGAGCAGTACTTC